This passage covers 16 T cell receptor beta chains from one sample sequenced in a study of blood T cell repertoires in COVID-19. The table came from immunoSEQ multiplex PCR; TCRdb's copy has only in-frame clones and leaves some out. The sample holds 200,000 to 300,000 clones, roughly four fifths seen once. Sequencing used peripheral blood. Receptors originate from a woman younger than 30 with acute or convalescent COVID-19.

This chain uses TRBV5-1 with TRBJ2-1, with unresolved D. The CDR3 runs to 13 residues. V was clipped by 5 bases and J by 6 bases, with 12 bases between them. Per the germline V gene, CDR1 is SGHRS and CDR2 is YFSETQ. The CDR3 bases are TGCGCCAGCAGTGGCAAACGGGTCAATGAGCAGTTCTTC. This sequence encodes CASSGKRVNEQFF. Full variable domain (remainder filled in from reference TRBV5-1 and TRBJ2-1): KAGVTQTPRYLIKTRGQQVTLSCSPISGHRSVSWYQQTPGQGLQFLFEYFSETQRNKGNFPGRFSGRQFSNSRSEMNVSTLELGDSALYLCASSGKRVNEQFFGPGTRLTVL.

Only one count was recorded for this clone. The chain joins TRBV28 to TRBJ2-7, with TRBD1 identical over 9 bases. V shed 6 bases, J shed 4 bases, and the junction held 10 bases outside the gene matches. The CDR3 has 15 amino acids. CDR1 is MDHEN and CDR2 is SYDVKM in the germline V gene. CDR3 sequence (DNA): TGTGCCAGCAGCCCCGGGGACAGGGTCGGTTACGAGCAGTACTTC. This gives the protein CASSPGDRVGYEQYF.

This chain joins TRBV28 and TRBJ1-5; TRBD1 matches at 7 bases. The V gene end was trimmed by 3 bases and the J gene end by 5 bases; junction bases not matched to a gene: 10. Looked up from germline, CDR1 is MDHEN and CDR2 is SYDVKM. The CDR3 is 16 amino acids. In DNA form, the CDR3 reads TGTGCCAGCAGTTTTGCCGGCAGGGGGAACCATCAGCCCCAGCATTTT. Its translation is CASSFAGRGNHQPQHF.

This clone was observed a handful of times. V usage is TRBV12-5 and J usage is TRBJ2-5, with 14 bases matching TRBD2. The trim removed 6 bases at V and 1 base at J, leaving 7 bases unmatched. Germline V CDR1 and CDR2: LGHNT, FRNRAP. This CDR3 has 17 amino acids. For the CDR3, the DNA is TGTGCTAGTGGGGGGACTAGCGGGAGTAGTAGCCAAGAGACCCAGTACTTC. Its protein product is CASGGTSGSSSQETQYF.

In its sample, this clone was seen once. This chain connects TRBV7-8 to TRBJ2-1; possible D gene TRBD2, 5 bases. V lost 0 bases to trimming and J lost 9 bases, with 9 bases between them. Germline CDR1 is SGHVS and CDR2 is FQNEAQ. The CDR3 totals 13 residues. CDR3 sequence: CASSLAGVGEQFF. The CDR3 nucleotides read TGTGCCAGCAGCTTAGCCGGGGTGGGTGAGCAGTTCTTC.

The chain links TRBV6-6 to TRBJ2-5; 7 nucleotides match TRBD2. CDR3 length: 14 amino acids. Germline CDR1 reads MNHNY; CDR2 reads SVGAGI (reference sequence). With 0 bases clipped from V and 5 bases from J, the junction kept 3 bases outside the gene matches. The CDR3 here is CASSYSRGSETQYF. DNA for the CDR3: TGTGCCAGCAGTTACTCTCGCGGGAGCGAGACCCAGTACTTC.

V gene TRBV20-1 combines with J gene TRBJ2-1; D is perhaps TRBD2 (5 bases). V lost 3 bases to trimming and J lost 3 bases, with 12 bases between them. The CDR3 is made up of 14 amino acids. Germline V gene data show CDR1 as DFQATT and CDR2 as SNEGSKA (reference sequence). The CDR3 loop is CSASGWEFYNEQFF. In nucleotides, the CDR3 is TGCAGTGCTAGTGGCTGGGAGTTCTACAATGAGCAGTTCTTC.

This clone has a single count. The V gene is TRBV28, the J gene TRBJ2-2, with D maybe TRBD2 (5 bases). The V end lost 4 bases, the J end lost 0 bases, and 12 bases lay between the germline ends. CDR1 and CDR2 from the germline V gene are MDHEN and SYDVKM. The CDR3 has 16 amino acids. The chain's CDR3 is CASSSAAETNTGELFF. The CDR3 nucleotides are TGTGCCAGCAGTTCAGCGGCAGAGACGAACACCGGGGAGCTGTTTTTT.

On this clone itself: Other DNA sequences in the same sample also yield this CDR3. This rearrangement joins TRBV7-2 to TRBJ2-2; unclear D gene. CDR1 and CDR2 from the germline V gene are SGHTA and FQGNSA. The V and J ends lost 2 bases and 2 bases respectively, with 12 bases between them. The CDR3 runs to 16 residues. The chain's CDR3 is CASSLWASVNTGELFF. DNA for the CDR3: TGTGCCAGCAGCTTATGGGCCTCCGTAAACACCGGGGAGCTGTTTTTT. The entire variable domain, with the rest obtained from reference TRBV7-2 and TRBJ2-2, is as follows: GAGVSQSPSNKVTEKGKDVELRCDPISGHTALYWYRQSLGQGLEFLIYFQGNSAPDKSGLPSDRFSAERTGGSVSTLTIQRTQQEDSAVYLCASSLWASVNTGELFFGEGSRLTVL.

This clone came up once. The chain combines TRBV9 with TRBJ1-1, with a weak D call TRBD1 (6 bases). V gave up 4 bases and J gave up 3 bases, with 13 bases separating them. CDR3 length: 14 residues. CDR1 and CDR2 from the germline V gene are SGDLS and YYNGEE. CDR3 DNA sequence: TGTGCCAGCAGCCCTACCCAGGGGTACACTGAAGCTTTCTTT. This translates into CASSPTQGYTEAFF.

The rearrangement joins TRBV13 to TRBJ2-1; TRBD2 might be the D (6 bases). Germline loops: CDR1 PRHDT, CDR2 FYEKMQ (reference sequence). The ends were cut back, 2 bases at V and 3 bases at J, with 8 bases in the middle. The CDR3 loop spans 14 amino acids. CDR3 loop: CASSLMGGYNEQFF. Written as DNA, the CDR3 is TGTGCCAGCAGCTTAATGGGGGGCTACAATGAGCAGTTCTTC.

This rearrangement joins TRBV9 to TRBJ1-6; the match to TRBD1 covers 9 bases. The CDR3 consists of 15 residues. Germline trimming cut 3 bases from V and 7 bases from J; bases unmatched to any gene: 5. Germline V lookup: CDR1 SGDLS, CDR2 YYNGEE. The chain's CDR3 is CASSGGTGTNSPLHF. In DNA, the CDR3 is TGTGCCAGCAGCGGCGGGACAGGGACGAATTCACCCCTCCACTTT.

The V gene is TRBV27, the J gene TRBJ2-7, with TRBD2 matching 9 bases. Germline values: CDR1 MNHEY, CDR2 SMNVEV (reference sequence). The length of the CDR3 is 16 residues. V trimming: 2 bases; J trimming: 2 bases; junction bases outside the gene matches: 7. CDR3 protein: CASSLAGGPFTYEQYF. The CDR3 coding sequence is TGTGCCAGCAGTTTAGCGGGAGGGCCCTTCACCTACGAGCAGTACTTC.

The chain is built from TRBV7-9 and TRBJ1-3, with D perhaps TRBD1 (5 bases). This CDR3 spans 15 amino acids. Trimming took off 2 bases at V and 2 bases at J, with 10 bases between the two ends. The germline V gene has CDR1 SEHNR and CDR2 FQNEAQ (reference sequence). In DNA, the CDR3 is TGTGCCAGCAGCTTACAGGGTATGACTGGAAACACCATATATTTT. As protein: CASSLQGMTGNTIYF.

The chain carries TRBV9 and TRBJ2-5, with 9 bases that match TRBD2. Germline trimming cut 4 bases from V and 2 bases from J; bases unmatched to any gene: 6. Per germline, CDR1 SGDLS and CDR2 YYNGEE. The CDR3 extends over 15 amino acids. CDR3 amino acids: CASSPYLAGQETQYF. Here the CDR3 DNA reads TGTGCCAGCAGCCCCTACCTAGCGGGGCAAGAGACCCAGTACTTC.

The genes are TRBV9 and TRBJ2-1, with TRBD2 matching 7 bases. The CDR3 has 15 residues. Trimming cost V 0 bases and J 8 bases; bases outside gene matches: 8. Looked up from germline, CDR1 is SGDLS and CDR2 is YYNGEE. The CDR3 here is CASSVVGRELDEQFF. The CDR3 DNA reads as TGTGCCAGCAGCGTAGTGGGGCGGGAGCTGGATGAGCAGTTCTTC.